A selection of T cell receptor beta chains follows, all from one sample in a study of blood T cells in healthy people across ages. TCRdb ran MiXCR on the 5' RACE reads and lists one entry per CDR3 protein. The data contain some 670,000 distinct CDR3 sequences, more than 45% of them singletons. Sample: blood. The receptors were gathered from a woman aged 80 or older in good health. CDR3s include the opening cysteine and the closing phenylalanine or tryptophan. The D gene is left open where the match is weak. Rows give clone size only sometimes, using once, few, many, or a class for an expanded clone.

d_gene	j_gene	abundance	v_gene	CDR3nt	CDR3aa
-	TRBJ2-7	-	TRBV29-1	TGCAGCGTTGTTGGCGGAGGGGCTGGCGAGCAGTACTTC	CSVVGGGAGEQYF
-	TRBJ2-4	-	TRBV7-2	TGTGCCAGCAGCCCCTTGGGGAACACCAAAAACATTCAGTACTTC	CASSPLGNTKNIQYF
-	TRBJ2-7	once	TRBV6-4	TGTGCCAGCAATCACAGGCCCCCAGCGAACGGGGACTACGAGCAGTACTTC	CASNHRPPANGDYEQYF
-	TRBJ2-7	-	TRBV20-1	TGCAGTGCTAGAGATCGAGGGTCAGAGCAGTACTTC	CSARDRGSEQYF
-	TRBJ2-1	-	TRBV27	TGTGCCAGCAGTTTATATGGGTGCGAGCAGTTCTTC	CASSLYGCEQFF
-	TRBJ2-5	many	TRBV29-1	TGCAGCGTTGAAGGTGACCAGGTAGCCACCCAGTACTTC	CSVEGDQVATQYF
-	TRBJ2-2	-	TRBV20-1	TGCAGTGTTGGGAGAGCGAACACCGGGGAGCTGTTTTTT	CSVGRANTGELFF
TRBD2	TRBJ2-3	-	TRBV7-9	TGTGCCAGCAGCTCCCGCGGGAGCGGGAGTATGACAGATACGCAGTATTTT	CASSSRGSGSMTDTQYF
TRBD2	TRBJ2-3	-	TRBV19	TGTGCCACCGCGGGGGGTCTCACAGATACGCAGTATTTT	CATAGGLTDTQYF
-	TRBJ1-2	-	TRBV4-3	TGCGCCAGCAGCCAAGAAGGCACAATTAACTATGGCTACACCTTC	CASSQEGTINYGYTF
TRBD1	TRBJ2-1	-	TRBV4-2	TGTGCCAGCAGCCAAGAACGGTACCTTTCAGGGGGCAATGAGCAGTTCTTC	CASSQERYLSGGNEQFF
-	TRBJ2-1	many	TRBV29-1	TGCAGCGTTGTGAGGGGGGCGGCATACAATGAGCAGTTCTTC	CSVVRGAAYNEQFF
-	TRBJ2-7	few	TRBV4-2	TGTGCCAGCAGCCAAGATGGGGCTAGCTCCTACGAGCAGTACTTC	CASSQDGASSYEQYF
TRBD1	TRBJ2-7	many	TRBV6-5	TGTGCCAGCAGCGGACGGACAGGGAGGACCTACGAGCAGTACTTC	CASSGRTGRTYEQYF
-	TRBJ2-7	-	TRBV6-5	TGTACCAGCAGTGACTCCGCTGGCCCGATCGAGCAGTACTTC	CTSSDSAGPIEQYF
-	TRBJ1-1	-	TRBV11-2	TGTGCCAGCAGCTTCGGGTCACCTAAGCGTCGAGCTTTCTTT	CASSFGSPKRRAFF
-	TRBJ2-1	-	TRBV15	TGTGCCACCAGCAGAGCCGGAGGGAGAACCCAAGAGACCCAGTTCTTC	CATSRAGGRTQETQFF
TRBD2	TRBJ2-3	-	TRBV11-2	TGTGCCAGCAGCTGGGATACTAGCGGGAACCCAGATACGCAGTATTTT	CASSWDTSGNPDTQYF